Given below is one T cell receptor (beta chain) in context. Sequencing used immunoSEQ multiplex PCR; TCRdb keeps in-frame clones, though not all of them. Among approximately 100,000 clones, around 89% were seen once, and the ten largest hold 15% to 20%. This sample was taken from a study of control samples from healthy donors and cancer patients. Germline values: CDR1 LGHNA, CDR2 YSLEER. V lost 4 bases, J lost 3 bases, and 13 bases lay in between. The CDR3 spans 15 residues. This chain links TRBV4-3 with TRBJ1-3, with D perhaps matching TRBD1 (6 bases). The source is a woman aged 45-60 years in good health. The sample comprised blood. In DNA, the CDR3 is TGCGCCAGCAGCCGGAATACAGGGAATGGAAACACCATATATTTT. Encoded protein: CASSRNTGNGNTIYF.